This is a list of T cell receptor beta chains from one sample in a study of spatial heterogeneity in lung cancer. TCRdb called the 5' RACE reads again in MiXCR, with one record for every CDR3 protein. The profile shows about 23,000 distinct CDR3 sequences, about 3% of them singletons. Sequencing was performed on PBMCs, taken at surgery. Source of these receptors: a female donor with early-stage non-small cell lung cancer. The CDR3 runs from the conserved cysteine through the conserved F or W. A D gene is named only where the DNA matches it firmly. The size entry is marked missing in some rows and otherwise reads once, few, many or a size class.

V gene,CDR3 length,clone size,J gene,D gene,CDR3 DNA,CDR3 protein
TRBV5-1,11,many,TRBJ2-7,-,TGCGCCAGCAGCGTGGGCTACGAGCAGTACTTC,CASSVGYEQYF
TRBV7-2,16,many,TRBJ1-1,-,TGTGCCAGCAGCTTCTATTCGAGGGCAGGGGACACTGAAGCTTTCTTT,CASSFYSRAGDTEAFF
TRBV14,14,many,TRBJ2-7,-,TGTGCCAGCAGCCAAGCGGGGCCTTGGAACGAGCAGTACTTC,CASSQAGPWNEQYF
TRBV2,13,many,TRBJ1-1,-,TGTGCCAGCAGGGGACAAAGGGGAGTCAAAGCTTTCTTT,CASRGQRGVKAFF
TRBV28,18,many,TRBJ1-4,-,TGTGCCAGCAGTACTCAGGGTCTAATCTTTGCAACTAATGAAAAACTGTTTTTT,CASSTQGLIFATNEKLFF
TRBV28,12,-,TRBJ2-3,-,TGTGCCAGCAGTTTATACTCAGATACGCAGTATTTT,CASSLYSDTQYF
TRBV3-1,13,many,TRBJ1-5,-,TGTGCCAGCAGCCAGGCCCTAAATCAGCCCCAGCATTTT,CASSQALNQPQHF
TRBV5-1,12,many,TRBJ2-2,-,TGCGCCAGCAGCGGAGGGGACGGGGAGCTGTTTTTT,CASSGGDGELFF
TRBV7-8,15,many,TRBJ2-1,TRBD2,TGTGCCAGCAGCCCACGGACTAGCGGGAAAGGTGAGCAGTTCTTC,CASSPRTSGKGEQFF
TRBV27,12,many,TRBJ2-7,-,TGTGCCAGCAGTTTAACAGTGGGCGAGCAGTACTTC,CASSLTVGEQYF
TRBV6-5,18,many,TRBJ1-1,-,TGTGCCAGCAGTTACTCAAGCGGGGGGTACTTTATGAACACTGAAGCTTTCTTT,CASSYSSGGYFMNTEAFF
TRBV11-2,14,few,TRBJ1-2,-,TGTGCCAGCAGCTTAACAGGCGGATGGTATGGCTACACCTTC,CASSLTGGWYGYTF
TRBV20-1,13,many,TRBJ1-4,TRBD1,TGCAGCACAGAGGACAGGGGGTCTGAAAAACTGTTTTTT,CSTEDRGSEKLFF
TRBV7-6,16,many,TRBJ2-5,TRBD2,TGTGCCAGCAGCTTAGTCTCTGTTAGCGGGCCCGAGACCCAGTACTTC,CASSLVSVSGPETQYF
TRBV6-2/TRBV6-3,15,many,TRBJ2-1,-,TGTGCCAGCAGTTACGCTCTTTCCCTCTACAATGAGCAGTTCTTC,CASSYALSLYNEQFF
TRBV5-1,15,many,TRBJ2-7,-,TGCGCCAGCAGCACGACCTTGGACGTTACCTACGAGCAGTACTTC,CASSTTLDVTYEQYF
TRBV10-1,14,many,TRBJ2-2,TRBD2,TGCGCCAGCGGTATGCGGGAGGGCCCCGGGGAGCTGTTTTTT,CASGMREGPGELFF
TRBV29-1,15,medium-sized,TRBJ2-7,TRBD2,TGCAGCGTTGAACTGCGACTAGCGGGACGCTACGAGCAGTACTTC,CSVELRLAGRYEQYF
TRBV11-2,16,few,TRBJ2-3,TRBD2,TGTGCCAGCAGCCCAGAGGGCGGGAGAAGCACAGATACGCAGTATTTT,CASSPEGGRSTDTQYF
TRBV4-2,16,many,TRBJ2-1,TRBD2,TGTGCCAGCAGCCCATGGACTAGCGGGACCGATAATGAGCAGTTCTTC,CASSPWTSGTDNEQFF
TRBV4-1,13,many,TRBJ1-4,-,TGCGCCAGCAGCCGGGGTCTCCCTGAAAAACTGTTTTTT,CASSRGLPEKLFF
TRBV12-3/TRBV12-4,18,many,TRBJ1-6,TRBD1,TGTGCCAGCAGCTCAGGGGGATCCTTAAACCCCTATAATTCACCCCTCCACTTT,CASSSGGSLNPYNSPLHF
TRBV5-1,16,many,TRBJ1-3,-,TGCGCCAGCAGCTACGACGGAACATTCTCTGGAAACACCATATATTTT,CASSYDGTFSGNTIYF
TRBV10-1,17,many,TRBJ2-1,TRBD2,TGCGCCAGCAGTGGAAGCCTAGCGGGAGGATCCTACAATGAGCAGTTCTTC,CASSGSLAGGSYNEQFF
TRBV12-3/TRBV12-4,13,many,TRBJ2-2,-,TGTGCCAGCAGTCGCGACCCCTGGAAAGAGCTGTTTTTT,CASSRDPWKELFF
TRBV27,11,medium-sized,TRBJ2-1,-,TGTGCCAGCAATAGCGGTGGTGAGCAGTTCTTC,CASNSGGEQFF
TRBV28,16,many,TRBJ2-5,TRBD2,TGTGCCAGCAGTCTCGGACTAGCGGGAACCCAAGAGACCCAGTACTTC,CASSLGLAGTQETQYF
TRBV7-9,13,many,TRBJ2-7,-,TGTGCCAGCAGCTTACGGGCGTCCTACGAGCAGTACTTC,CASSLRASYEQYF
TRBV28,16,many,TRBJ2-2,TRBD2,TGTGCCAGCACCCAGAGACTAGCGGGCCGCACCGGGGAGCTGTTTTTT,CASTQRLAGRTGELFF
TRBV7-4,16,many,TRBJ2-2,-,TGTGCCAGCAGCTCCAGTAGCGGACTAAACACCGGGGAGCTGTTTTTT,CASSSSSGLNTGELFF
TRBV3-1,15,many,TRBJ2-1,-,TGTGCCAGCAGCCAAGAGGCACGGGAGCTGAATGAGCAGTTCTTC,CASSQEARELNEQFF
TRBV5-1,17,many,TRBJ2-3,TRBD2,TGCGCCAGCAGCTTGGCCAGGGCGGGAGGGCCTGGAGATACGCAGTATTTT,CASSLARAGGPGDTQYF
TRBV5-1,15,many,TRBJ2-5,-,TGCGCCAGCAGACGCAGGGACTTGGGAGACGAGACCCAGTACTTC,CASRRRDLGDETQYF
TRBV7-7,14,many,TRBJ2-2,-,TGTGCTAGCCGGGGACGGTCTAACACCGGGGAGCTGTTTTTT,CASRGRSNTGELFF